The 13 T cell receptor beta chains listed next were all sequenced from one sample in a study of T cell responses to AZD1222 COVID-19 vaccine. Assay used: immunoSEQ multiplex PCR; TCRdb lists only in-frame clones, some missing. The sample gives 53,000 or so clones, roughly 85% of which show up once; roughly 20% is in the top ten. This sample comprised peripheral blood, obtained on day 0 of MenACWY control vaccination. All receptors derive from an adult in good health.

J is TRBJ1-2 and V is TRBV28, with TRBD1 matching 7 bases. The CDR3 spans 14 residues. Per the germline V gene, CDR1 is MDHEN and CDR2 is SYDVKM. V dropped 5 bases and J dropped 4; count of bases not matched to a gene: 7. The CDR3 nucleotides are TGTGCCAGCAGTCCAGGGGGGGCACCCTATGGCTACACCTTC. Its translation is CASSPGGAPYGYTF.

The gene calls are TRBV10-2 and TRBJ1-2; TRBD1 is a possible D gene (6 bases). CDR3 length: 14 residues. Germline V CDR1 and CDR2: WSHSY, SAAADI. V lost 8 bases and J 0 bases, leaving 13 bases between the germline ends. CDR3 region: CASLDRTTNYGYTF. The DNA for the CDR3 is TGCGCCAGCCTAGACAGGACCACTAACTATGGCTACACCTTC.

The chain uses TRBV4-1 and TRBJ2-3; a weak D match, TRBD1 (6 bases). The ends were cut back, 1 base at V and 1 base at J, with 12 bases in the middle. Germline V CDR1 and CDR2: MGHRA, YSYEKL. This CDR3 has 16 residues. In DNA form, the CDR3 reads TGCGCCAGCAGCCAAGGAAGCAGGACAGGCACAGATACGCAGTATTTT. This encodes CASSQGSRTGTDTQYF.

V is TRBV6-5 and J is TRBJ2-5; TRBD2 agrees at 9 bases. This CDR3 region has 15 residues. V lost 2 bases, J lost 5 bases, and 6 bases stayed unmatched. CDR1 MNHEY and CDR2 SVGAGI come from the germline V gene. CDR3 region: CASSYGGGAGETQYF. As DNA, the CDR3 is TGTGCCAGCAGTTACGGCGGGGGGGCTGGGGAGACCCAGTACTTC.

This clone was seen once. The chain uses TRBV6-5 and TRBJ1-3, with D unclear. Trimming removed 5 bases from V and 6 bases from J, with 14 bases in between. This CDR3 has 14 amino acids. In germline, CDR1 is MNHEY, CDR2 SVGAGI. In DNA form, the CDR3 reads TGTGCCAGCAGTCGAGGACCCGGGGAAAACACCATATATTTT. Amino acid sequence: CASSRGPGENTIYF.

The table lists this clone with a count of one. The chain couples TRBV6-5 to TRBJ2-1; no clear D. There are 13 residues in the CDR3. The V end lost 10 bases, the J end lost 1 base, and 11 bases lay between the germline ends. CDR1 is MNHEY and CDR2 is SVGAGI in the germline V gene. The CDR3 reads CANSAESYNEQFF. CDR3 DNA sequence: TGTGCCAACAGCGCAGAGTCCTACAATGAGCAGTTCTTC.

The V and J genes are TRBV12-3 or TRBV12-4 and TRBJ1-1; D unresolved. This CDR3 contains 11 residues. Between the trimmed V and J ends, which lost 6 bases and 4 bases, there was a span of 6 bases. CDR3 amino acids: CASRSFTEAFF. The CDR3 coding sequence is TGTGCCAGCAGGAGTTTCACTGAAGCTTTCTTT.

CDR3 bases: TGTGCCAGCAGCCCCGGGACAGGGGGCTCCCTCGCTTATGGCTACACCTTC. Translating gives CASSPGTGGSLAYGYTF. The J gene is TRBJ1-2, the V gene TRBV5-5; 12 nucleotides line up with TRBD1. Per germline, CDR1 SGHKS and CDR2 YYEKEE (reference sequence). The V and J ends lost 4 bases and 5 bases, in that order; junction bases with no gene match: 12. The length of the CDR3 is 17 residues.

In nucleotides, the CDR3 is TGCAGCGTTGATGCGCAGGGACCCTACAATGAGCAGTTCTTC. This codes for CSVDAQGPYNEQFF. The rearrangement uses TRBV29-1 and TRBJ2-1, with D perhaps matching TRBD1 or TRBD2 (5 bases each). The germline V gene has CDR1 SQVTM and CDR2 ANQGSEA. V was clipped by 3 bases and J by 2 bases, with 11 bases between them. The CDR3 spans 14 residues.

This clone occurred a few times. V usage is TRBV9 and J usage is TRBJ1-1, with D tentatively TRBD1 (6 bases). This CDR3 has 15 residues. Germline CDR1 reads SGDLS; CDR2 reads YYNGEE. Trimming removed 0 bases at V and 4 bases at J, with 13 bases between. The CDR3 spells CASSVGGGQPTEAFF. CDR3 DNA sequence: TGTGCCAGCAGCGTAGGGGGAGGACAGCCCACTGAAGCTTTCTTT.

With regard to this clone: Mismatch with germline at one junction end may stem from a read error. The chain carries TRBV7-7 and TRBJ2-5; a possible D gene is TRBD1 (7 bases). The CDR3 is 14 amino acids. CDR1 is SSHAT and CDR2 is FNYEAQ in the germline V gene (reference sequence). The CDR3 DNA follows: TGTGCTAGCAGCTTAACAGGGGCGGGGGAGACCCAGTACTTC. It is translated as CASSLTGAGETQYF.

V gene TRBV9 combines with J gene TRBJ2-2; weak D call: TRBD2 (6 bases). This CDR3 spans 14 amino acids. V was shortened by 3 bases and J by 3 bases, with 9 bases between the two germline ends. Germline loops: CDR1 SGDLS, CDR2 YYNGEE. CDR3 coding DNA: TGTGCCAGCAGCGGGAGGGCCGACACCGGGGAGCTGTTTTTT. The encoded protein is CASSGRADTGELFF.

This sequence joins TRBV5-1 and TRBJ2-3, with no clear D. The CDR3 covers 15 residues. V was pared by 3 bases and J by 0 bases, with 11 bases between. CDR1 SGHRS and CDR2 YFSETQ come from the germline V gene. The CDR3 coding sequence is TGCGCCAGCAGCTCCGGACGCCCGAGCACAGATACGCAGTATTTT. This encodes CASSSGRPSTDTQYF.